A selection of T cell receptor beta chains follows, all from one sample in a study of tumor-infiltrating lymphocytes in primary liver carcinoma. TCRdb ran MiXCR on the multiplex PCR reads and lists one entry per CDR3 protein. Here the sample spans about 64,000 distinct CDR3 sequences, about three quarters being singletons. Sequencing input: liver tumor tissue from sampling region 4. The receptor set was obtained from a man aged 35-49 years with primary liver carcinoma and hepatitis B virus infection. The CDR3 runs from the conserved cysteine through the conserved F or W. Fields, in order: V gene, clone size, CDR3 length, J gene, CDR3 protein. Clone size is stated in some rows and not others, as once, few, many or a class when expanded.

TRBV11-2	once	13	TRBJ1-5	CASNPQTNQPQHF
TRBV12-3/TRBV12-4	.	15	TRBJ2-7	CTSTMGTGGSYEQYF
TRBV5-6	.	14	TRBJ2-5	CASSLEASQETHYF
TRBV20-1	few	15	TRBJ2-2	CSARDPSGRTGELFF
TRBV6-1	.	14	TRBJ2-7	CASSEAAGGYEQYF
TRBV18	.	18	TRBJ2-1	CASSLLYWRTRSYNEQFF
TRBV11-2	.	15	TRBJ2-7	CASSLAGVTAYEQYF
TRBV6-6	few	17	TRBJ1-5	CASSYSMIPAGNQSQHF
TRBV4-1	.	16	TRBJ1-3	CVSSQGGQSSGNTIYF
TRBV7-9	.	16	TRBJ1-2	CACSPEGRLSQYDYTF
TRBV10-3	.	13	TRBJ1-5	CATTGADQGPQHF
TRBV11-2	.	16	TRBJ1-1	CASSKGVGGLNTEALF
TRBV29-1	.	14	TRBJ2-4	CSVEGQRVGDIQYF
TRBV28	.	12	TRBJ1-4	CASSPPRGKLIF
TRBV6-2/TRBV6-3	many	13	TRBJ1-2	CASSYSTVNGYTF
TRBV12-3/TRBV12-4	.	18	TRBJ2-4	CASSLWDEADIVKNIQYF
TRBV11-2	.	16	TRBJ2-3	CASSLAWDSHTDTQYF
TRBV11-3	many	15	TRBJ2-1	CASSLGTGRVNEQFF
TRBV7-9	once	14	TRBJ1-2	CASRQDRGFHGYTF
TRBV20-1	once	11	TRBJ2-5	CSAQGRKTQYF
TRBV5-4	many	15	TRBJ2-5	CASYPGQGGQETQYF
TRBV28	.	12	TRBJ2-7	CASSYFMDEQYF
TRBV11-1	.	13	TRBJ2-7	CASRGNRSYEQYF
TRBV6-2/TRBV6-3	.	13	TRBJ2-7	CASSYELPHEQYF
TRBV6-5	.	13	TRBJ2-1	CASCYSNRYEQFF
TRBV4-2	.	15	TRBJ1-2	CASSQEVGGGPGYTF
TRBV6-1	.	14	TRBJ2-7	CASSAGLGGYEQYF
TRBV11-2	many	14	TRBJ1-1	CASRTLGQGGEAFF
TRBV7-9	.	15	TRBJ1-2	CASCSVRGVSYGYTF
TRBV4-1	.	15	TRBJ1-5	CANSQTGQSSRPQHF
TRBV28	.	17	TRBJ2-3	CASSLLEGQGLIDTRYF
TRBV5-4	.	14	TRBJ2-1	CASSFVGLYNEQFF
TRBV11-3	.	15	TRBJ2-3	CASSLESARTDTQYF
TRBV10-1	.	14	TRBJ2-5	CASSHTRVGETHYF
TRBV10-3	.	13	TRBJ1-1	CAIKQGFSIEAFF
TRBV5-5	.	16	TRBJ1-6	CASSLMINSYNSPLHF
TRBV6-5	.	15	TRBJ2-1	CASSLGQGPLNEQFF